This TCR beta chain was identified in a study of human T cells and chemical hapten exposure. General study findings and limits: TCRs at a frequency above 1 in 1000 stayed unchanged with DPC sensitization.

The V gene end was trimmed by 7 bases and the J gene end by 0 bases; junction bases not matched to a gene: 4. Germline V gene data show CDR1 as KGHDR and CDR2 as SFDVKD. This CDR3 is built from 15 residues. Library preparation tagged each individual cDNA molecule with a unique molecular identifier. TCRdb called the RACE reads again in MiXCR, with one record for every CDR3 protein. The sample yields 85,000 to 95,000 distinct CDR3 sequences, about 8.6% seen once. The time point was: healthy volunteer bleed at 2 weeks. Someone pulled total RNA out of unfractionated whole blood. A note on this clonotype: Its antigen is not known.

The rearrangement joins TRBV24-1 to TRBJ2-3, with TRBD2 identical over 9 bases. This receptor was taken from a female donor in good health. Some clones in this sample may be carry-over from other donors' samples. Specimen: whole blood. The CDR3 DNA reads TGTGCCACCAGACCGGGACTAGCCAGCACAGATACGCAGTATTTT. This sequence encodes CATRPGLASTDTQYF.